This T cell receptor (beta chain) appears in the sequencing data of a study of spatial heterogeneity in lung cancer. Study details: Sequencing consistently turned up more beta-chain sequences than alpha-chain sequences.

Sample time point: blood at routine non-recurrence follow-up after resection. This clonotype is medium-sized by share. This CDR3 contains 17 residues. With V trimmed by 1 base and J by 5 bases, 11 bases remained unmatched. Germline CDR1 reads LGHDT; CDR2 reads YNNKEL (reference sequence). TCRdb independently ran MiXCR on the 5' RACE reads; one entry per CDR3 protein. Of 35,000 to 45,000 distinct CDR3 sequences listed, roughly 20% are singletons. The material sequenced was PBMCs, taken at follow-up. This TCR came from a female donor with early-stage non-small cell lung cancer. The J gene is TRBJ2-1, the V gene TRBV3-1, with 7 bases lining up with TRBD2. This CDR3 reads CASSQGVAGHVDNEQFF. The CDR3, as DNA: TGTGCCAGCAGCCAAGGGGTAGCGGGTCATGTGGACAATGAGCAGTTCTTC.